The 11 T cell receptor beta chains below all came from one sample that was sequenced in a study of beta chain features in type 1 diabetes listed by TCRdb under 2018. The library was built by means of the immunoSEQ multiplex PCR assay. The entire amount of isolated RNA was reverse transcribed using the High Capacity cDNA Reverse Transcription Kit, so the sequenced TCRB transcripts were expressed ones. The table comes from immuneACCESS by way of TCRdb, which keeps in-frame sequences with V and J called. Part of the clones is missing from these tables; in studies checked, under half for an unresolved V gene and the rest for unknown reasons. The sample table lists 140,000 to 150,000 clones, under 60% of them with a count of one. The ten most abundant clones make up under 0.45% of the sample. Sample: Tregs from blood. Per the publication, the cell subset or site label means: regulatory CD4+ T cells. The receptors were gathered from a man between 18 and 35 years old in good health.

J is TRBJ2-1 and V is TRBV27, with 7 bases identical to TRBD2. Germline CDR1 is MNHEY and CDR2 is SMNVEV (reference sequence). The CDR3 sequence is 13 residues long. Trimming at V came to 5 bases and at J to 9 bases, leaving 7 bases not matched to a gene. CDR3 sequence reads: CASSEQSGGEQFF. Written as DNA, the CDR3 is TGTGCCAGCAGTGAACAGTCGGGGGGTGAGCAGTTCTTC.

DNA for the CDR3: TGTGCCAGCAGGGCCGGGACAGGGAATAGTTACGAGCAGTACTTC. Protein: CASRAGTGNSYEQYF. The chain links TRBV6-5 to TRBJ2-7; TRBD1 aligns across 9 bases. The germline CDR1 and CDR2 sequences are MNHEY and SVGAGI. The CDR3 contains 15 residues. J lost 4 bases, V lost 6 bases, and 10 bases had no gene match.

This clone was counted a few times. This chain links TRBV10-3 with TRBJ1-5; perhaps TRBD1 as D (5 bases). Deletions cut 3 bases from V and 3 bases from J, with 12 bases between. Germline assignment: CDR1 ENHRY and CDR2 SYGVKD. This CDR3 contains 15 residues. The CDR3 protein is CAISDWQGSNQPQHF. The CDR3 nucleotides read TGTGCCATCAGTGATTGGCAGGGTTCCAATCAGCCCCAGCATTTT.

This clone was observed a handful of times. CDR3 sequence (DNA): TGTGCCAGCAGTTATACGGCAGGGGTCACCGGGGAGCTGTTTTTT. Its translation is CASSYTAGVTGELFF. The chain has TRBV6-5 and TRBJ2-2; tentatively, D is TRBD1 (6 bases). CDR3 size: 15 residues. Trimming took off 3 bases at V and 4 bases at J, with 12 bases between the two ends. Looked up from germline, CDR1 is MNHEY and CDR2 is SVGAGI.

This CDR3 is CASSVGAGGLHTEAFF. CDR3 DNA sequence: TGCGCCAGCAGCGTGGGGGCGGGGGGCCTTCACACTGAAGCTTTCTTT. The J gene is TRBJ1-1, the V gene TRBV5-1; possible D gene TRBD1, 6 bases. Between the trimmed V and J ends, which lost 4 bases and 3 bases, there was a span of 19 bases. This CDR3 comprises 16 residues. In germline, CDR1 is SGHRS, CDR2 YFSETQ.

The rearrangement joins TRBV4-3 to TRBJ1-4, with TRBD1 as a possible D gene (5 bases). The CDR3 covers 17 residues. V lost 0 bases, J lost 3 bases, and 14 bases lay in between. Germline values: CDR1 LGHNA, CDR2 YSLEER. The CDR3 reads CASSQDAHGGANEKLFF. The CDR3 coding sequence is TGCGCCAGCAGCCAAGATGCTCACGGGGGAGCTAATGAAAAACTGTTTTTT.

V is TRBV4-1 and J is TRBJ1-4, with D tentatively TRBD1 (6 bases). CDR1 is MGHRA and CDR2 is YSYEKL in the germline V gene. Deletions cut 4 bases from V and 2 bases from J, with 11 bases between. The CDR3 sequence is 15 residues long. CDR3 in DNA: TGCGCCAGCAGCCCGGACAGACTGACTAATGAAAAACTGTTTTTT. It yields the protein CASSPDRLTNEKLFF.

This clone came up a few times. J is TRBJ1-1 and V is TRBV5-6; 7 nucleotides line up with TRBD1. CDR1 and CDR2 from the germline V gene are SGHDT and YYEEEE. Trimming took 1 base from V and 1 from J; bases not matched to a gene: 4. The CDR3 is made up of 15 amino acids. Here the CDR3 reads CASSLIGTENTEAFF. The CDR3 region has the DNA TGTGCCAGCAGCTTGATCGGGACAGAGAACACTGAAGCTTTCTTT.

In DNA, the CDR3 is TGTGCCAGCAGCTCCCGGAGCTCCTACGAGCAGTACTTC. Its protein is CASSSRSSYEQYF. V is TRBV7-9 and J is TRBJ2-7; no firm D call. The V gene's germline CDR1 is SEHNR and CDR2 FQNEAQ (reference sequence). The V end lost 4 bases, the J end lost 0 bases, and 7 bases lay between the germline ends. The CDR3 is 13 amino acids.

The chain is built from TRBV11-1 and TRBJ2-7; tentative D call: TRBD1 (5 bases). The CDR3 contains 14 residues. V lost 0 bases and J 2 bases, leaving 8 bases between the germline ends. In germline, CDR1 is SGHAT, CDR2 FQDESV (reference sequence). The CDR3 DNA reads TGTGCCAGCAGCTTAGCCCCCAGGGCCTACGAGCAGTACTTC. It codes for CASSLAPRAYEQYF.

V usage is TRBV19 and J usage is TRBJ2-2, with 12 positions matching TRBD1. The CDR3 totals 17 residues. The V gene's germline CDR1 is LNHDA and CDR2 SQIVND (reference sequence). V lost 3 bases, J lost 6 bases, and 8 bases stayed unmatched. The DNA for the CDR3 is TGTGCCAGTAGTATGCTCACCGGGACAGGGGGCTCCGGGGAGCTGTTTTTT. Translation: CASSMLTGTGGSGELFF.